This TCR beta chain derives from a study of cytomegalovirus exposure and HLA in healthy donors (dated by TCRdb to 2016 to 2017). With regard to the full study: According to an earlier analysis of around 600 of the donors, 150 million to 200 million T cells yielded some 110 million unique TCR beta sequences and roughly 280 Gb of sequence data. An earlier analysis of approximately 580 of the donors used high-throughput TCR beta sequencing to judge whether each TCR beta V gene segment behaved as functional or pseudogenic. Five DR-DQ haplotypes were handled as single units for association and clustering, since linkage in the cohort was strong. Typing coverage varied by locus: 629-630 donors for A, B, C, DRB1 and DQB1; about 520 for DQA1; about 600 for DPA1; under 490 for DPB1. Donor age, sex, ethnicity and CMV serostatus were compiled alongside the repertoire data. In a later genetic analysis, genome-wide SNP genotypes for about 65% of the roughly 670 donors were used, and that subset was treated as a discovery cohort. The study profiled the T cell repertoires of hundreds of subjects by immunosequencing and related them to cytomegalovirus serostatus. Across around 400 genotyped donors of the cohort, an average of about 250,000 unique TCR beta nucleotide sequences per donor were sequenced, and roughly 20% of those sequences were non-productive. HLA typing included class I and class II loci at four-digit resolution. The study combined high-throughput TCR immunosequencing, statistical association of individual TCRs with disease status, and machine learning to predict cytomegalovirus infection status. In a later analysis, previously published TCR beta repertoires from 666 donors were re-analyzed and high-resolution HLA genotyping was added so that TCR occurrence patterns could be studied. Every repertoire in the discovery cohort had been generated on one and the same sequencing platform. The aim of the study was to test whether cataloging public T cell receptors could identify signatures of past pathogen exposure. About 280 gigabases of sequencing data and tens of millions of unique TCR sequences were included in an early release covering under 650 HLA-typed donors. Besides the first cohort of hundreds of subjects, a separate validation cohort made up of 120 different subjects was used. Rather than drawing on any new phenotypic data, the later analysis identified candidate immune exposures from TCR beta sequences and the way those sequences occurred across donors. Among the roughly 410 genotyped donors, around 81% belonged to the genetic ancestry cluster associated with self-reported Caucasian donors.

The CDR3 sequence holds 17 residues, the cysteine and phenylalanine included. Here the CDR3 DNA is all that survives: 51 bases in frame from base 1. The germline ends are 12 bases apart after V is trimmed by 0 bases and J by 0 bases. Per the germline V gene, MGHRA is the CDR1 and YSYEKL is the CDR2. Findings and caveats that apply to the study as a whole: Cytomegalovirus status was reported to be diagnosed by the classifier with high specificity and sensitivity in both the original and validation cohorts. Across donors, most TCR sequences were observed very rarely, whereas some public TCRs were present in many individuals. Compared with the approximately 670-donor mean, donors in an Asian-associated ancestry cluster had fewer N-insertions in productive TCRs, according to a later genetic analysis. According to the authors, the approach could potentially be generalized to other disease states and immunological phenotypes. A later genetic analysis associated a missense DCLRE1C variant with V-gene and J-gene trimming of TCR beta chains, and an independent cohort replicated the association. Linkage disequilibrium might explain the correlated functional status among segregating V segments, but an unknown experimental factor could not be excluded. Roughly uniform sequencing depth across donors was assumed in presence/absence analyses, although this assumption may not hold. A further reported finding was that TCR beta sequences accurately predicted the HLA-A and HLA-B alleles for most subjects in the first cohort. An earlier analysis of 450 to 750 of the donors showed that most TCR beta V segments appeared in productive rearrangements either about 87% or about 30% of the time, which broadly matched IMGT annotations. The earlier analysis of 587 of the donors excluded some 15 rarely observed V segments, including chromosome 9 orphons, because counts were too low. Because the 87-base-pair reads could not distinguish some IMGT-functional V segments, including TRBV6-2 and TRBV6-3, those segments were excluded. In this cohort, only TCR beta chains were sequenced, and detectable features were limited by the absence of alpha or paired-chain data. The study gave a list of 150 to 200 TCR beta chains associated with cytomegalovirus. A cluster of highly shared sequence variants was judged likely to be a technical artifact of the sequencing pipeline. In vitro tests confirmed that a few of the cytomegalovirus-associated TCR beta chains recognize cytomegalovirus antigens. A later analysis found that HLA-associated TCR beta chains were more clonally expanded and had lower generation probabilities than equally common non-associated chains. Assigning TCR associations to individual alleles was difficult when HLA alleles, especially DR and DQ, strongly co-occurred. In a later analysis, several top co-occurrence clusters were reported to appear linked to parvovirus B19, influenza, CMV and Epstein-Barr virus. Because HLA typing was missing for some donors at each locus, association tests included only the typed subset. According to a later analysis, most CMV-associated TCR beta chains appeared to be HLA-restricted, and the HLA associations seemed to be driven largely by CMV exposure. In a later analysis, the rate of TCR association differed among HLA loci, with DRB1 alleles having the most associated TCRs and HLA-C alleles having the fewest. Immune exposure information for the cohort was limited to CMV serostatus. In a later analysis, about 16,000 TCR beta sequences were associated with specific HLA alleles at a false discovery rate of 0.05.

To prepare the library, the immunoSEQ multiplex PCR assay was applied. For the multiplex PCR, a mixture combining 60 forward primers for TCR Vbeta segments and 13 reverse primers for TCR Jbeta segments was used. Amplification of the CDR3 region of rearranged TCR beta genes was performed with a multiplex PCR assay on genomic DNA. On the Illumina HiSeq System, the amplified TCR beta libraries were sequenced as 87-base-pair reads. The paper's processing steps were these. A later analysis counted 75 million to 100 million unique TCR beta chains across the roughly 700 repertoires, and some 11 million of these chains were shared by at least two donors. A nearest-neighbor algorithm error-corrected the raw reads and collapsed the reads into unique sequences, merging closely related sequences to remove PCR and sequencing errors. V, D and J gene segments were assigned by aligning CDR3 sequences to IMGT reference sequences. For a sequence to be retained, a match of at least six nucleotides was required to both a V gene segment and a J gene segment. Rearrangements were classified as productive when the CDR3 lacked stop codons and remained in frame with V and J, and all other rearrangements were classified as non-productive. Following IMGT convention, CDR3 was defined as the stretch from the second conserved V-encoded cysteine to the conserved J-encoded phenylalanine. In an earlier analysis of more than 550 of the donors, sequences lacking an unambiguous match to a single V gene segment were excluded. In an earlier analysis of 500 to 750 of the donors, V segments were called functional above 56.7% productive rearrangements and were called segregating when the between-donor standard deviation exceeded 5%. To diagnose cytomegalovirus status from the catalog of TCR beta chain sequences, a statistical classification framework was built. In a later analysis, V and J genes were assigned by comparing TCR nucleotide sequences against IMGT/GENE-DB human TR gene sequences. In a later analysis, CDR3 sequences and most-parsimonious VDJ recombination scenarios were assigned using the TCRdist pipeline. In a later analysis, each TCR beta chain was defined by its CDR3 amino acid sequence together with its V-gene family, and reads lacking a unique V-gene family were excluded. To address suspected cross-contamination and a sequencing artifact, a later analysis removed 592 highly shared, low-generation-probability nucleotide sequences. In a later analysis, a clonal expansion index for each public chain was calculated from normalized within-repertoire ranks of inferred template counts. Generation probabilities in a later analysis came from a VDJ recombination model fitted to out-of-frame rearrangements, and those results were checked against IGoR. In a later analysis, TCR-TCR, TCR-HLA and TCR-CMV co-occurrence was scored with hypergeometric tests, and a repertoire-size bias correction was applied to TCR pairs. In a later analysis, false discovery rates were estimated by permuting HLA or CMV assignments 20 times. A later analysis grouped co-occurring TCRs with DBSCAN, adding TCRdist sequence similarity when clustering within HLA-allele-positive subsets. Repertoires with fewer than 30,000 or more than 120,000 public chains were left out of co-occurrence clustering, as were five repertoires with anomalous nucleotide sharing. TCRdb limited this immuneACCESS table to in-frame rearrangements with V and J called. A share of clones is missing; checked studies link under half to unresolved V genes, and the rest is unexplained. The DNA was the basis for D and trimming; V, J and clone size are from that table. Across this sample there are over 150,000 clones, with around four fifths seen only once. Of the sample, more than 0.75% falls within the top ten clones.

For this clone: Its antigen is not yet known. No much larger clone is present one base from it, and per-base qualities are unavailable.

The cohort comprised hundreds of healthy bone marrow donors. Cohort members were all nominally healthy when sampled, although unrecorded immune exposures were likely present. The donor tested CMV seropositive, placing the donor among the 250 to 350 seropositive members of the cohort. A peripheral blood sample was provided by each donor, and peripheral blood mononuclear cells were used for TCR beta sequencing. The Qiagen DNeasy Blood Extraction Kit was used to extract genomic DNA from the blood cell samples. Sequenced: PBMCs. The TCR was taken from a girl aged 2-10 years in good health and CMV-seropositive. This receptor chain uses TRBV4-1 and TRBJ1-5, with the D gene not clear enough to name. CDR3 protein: CASSQEDATLSNQPQHF. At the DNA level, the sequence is TGCGCCAGCAGCCAAGAGGATGCGACACTTAGCAATCAGCCCCAGCATTTT.